Described below is a single T cell receptor (beta chain) sequence and its context. V gave up 4 bases and J gave up 6 bases, with 9 bases separating them. The CDR3 totals 11 residues. The V gene's germline CDR1 is GTSNPN and CDR2 SVGIG (reference sequence). This entry belongs to a study of blood T cell repertoires in COVID-19. Clones were sequenced by immunoSEQ multiplex PCR, and TCRdb holds only the in-frame ones, with some missing. In the table there are approximately 150,000 clones, 80% to 90% of which are singletons. Material: peripheral blood. This receptor was taken from an older woman with acute or convalescent COVID-19. This sequence joins TRBV30 and TRBJ1-2; tentative D call: TRBD1 (5 bases). CDR3 nucleotides: TGTGCCTGGAAACGGGGGAATGGCTACACCTTC. Its translation is CAWKRGNGYTF.